This TCR beta chain was profiled in a study of technical replicates of blood from several donors (dated by TCRdb to the late 2010s). The library was prepared using the immunoSEQ multiplex PCR assay. The table comes from immuneACCESS by way of TCRdb, which keeps in-frame sequences with V and J called. Part of the clones is missing from these tables; in studies checked, under half for an unresolved V gene and the rest for unknown reasons. Present in this sample are about 76,000 clones, 80% to 90% of which were seen just once. Approximately 4.6% of the sample comes from the top ten. The germline V gene encodes CDR1 SGDLS and CDR2 YYNGEE. The CDR3 holds 11 amino acids from the cysteine to the phenylalanine. Of all the DNA, just the CDR3 is kept, 33 bases in frame from base 1. Between the V and J ends, shortened by 4 bases and 4 bases respectively, the junction contains 6 bases. About this clone: It lacks a known antigen. No quality values exist for individual bases; no much larger clone is one base distant.

The sequence links TRBV9 to TRBJ2-7; the D gene is not confidently resolved. The TCR originated in a human donor in good health. Some clones in this sample may be carry-over from other donors' samples. Sequencing input: PBMCs. The encoded CDR3 is CASSTKYEQYF. Read as DNA, the sequence is TGTGCCAGCAGCACAAAGTACGAGCAGTACTTC.